This T cell receptor (beta chain) is drawn from a study of OX40 agonist ivuxolimab in advanced cancers. Trimming took off 3 bases at V and 0 bases at J, with 14 bases between the two ends. The CDR3 sequence is 17 residues long. CDR1 is MDHEN, CDR2 SYDVKM, per germline. The data were produced by immunoSEQ multiplex PCR, yet TCRdb's version contains in-frame clones alone and is incomplete. Of 68,000 or so clones listed, around nine tenths are singletons. This clone has a single count. The sequencing used CD4+ or CD8+ T cells sorted from blood, collected in a trial of the OX40 agonist ivuxolimab. V gene TRBV28 combines with J gene TRBJ2-2, with D possibly TRBD1 on 6 matching bases. This TCR was recovered from an adult with an advanced solid tumor such as melanoma, head and neck, liver or kidney cancer. This CDR3 reads CASSFPVGAPNTGELFF. In nucleotides, the CDR3 is TGTGCCAGCAGTTTCCCTGTGGGGGCCCCGAACACCGGGGAGCTGTTTTTT. The variable domain in full, with the rest retrieved from reference TRBV28 and TRBJ2-2, is DVKVTQSSRYLVKRTGEKVFLECVQDMDHENMFWYRQDPGLGLRLIYFSYDVKMKEKGDIPEGYSVSREKKERFSLILESASTNQTSMYLCASSFPVGAPNTGELFFGEGSRLTVL.